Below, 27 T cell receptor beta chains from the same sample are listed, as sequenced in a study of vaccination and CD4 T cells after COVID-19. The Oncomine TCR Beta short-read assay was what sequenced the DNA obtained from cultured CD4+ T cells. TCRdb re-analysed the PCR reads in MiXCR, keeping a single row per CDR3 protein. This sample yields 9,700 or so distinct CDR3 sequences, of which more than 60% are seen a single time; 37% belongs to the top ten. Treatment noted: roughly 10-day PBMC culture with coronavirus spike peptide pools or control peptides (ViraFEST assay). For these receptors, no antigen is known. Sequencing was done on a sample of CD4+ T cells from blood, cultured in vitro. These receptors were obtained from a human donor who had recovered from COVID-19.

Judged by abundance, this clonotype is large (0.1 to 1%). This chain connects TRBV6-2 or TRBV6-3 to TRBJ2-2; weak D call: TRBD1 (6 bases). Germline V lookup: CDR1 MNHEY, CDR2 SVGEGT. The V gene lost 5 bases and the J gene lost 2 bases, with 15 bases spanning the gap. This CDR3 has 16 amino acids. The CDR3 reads CASSGTIRGNTGELFF. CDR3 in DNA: TGTGCCAGCAGTGGTACAATCAGGGGCAACACCGGGGAGCTGTTTTTT.

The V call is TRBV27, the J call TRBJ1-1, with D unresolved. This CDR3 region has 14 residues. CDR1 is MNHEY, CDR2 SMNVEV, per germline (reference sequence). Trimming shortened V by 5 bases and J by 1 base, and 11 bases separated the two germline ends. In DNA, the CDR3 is TGTGCCAGCAGTCCTTGGGCAGGGAACACTGAAGCTTTCTTT. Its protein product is CASSPWAGNTEAFF.

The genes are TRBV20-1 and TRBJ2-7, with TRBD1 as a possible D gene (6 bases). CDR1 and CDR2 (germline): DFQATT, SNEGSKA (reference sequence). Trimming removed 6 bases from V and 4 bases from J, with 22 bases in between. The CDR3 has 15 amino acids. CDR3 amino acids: CSASPSSGTQYEQYF. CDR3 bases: TGCAGTGCCAGTCCCTCCTCCGGGACACAATACGAGCAGTACTTC.

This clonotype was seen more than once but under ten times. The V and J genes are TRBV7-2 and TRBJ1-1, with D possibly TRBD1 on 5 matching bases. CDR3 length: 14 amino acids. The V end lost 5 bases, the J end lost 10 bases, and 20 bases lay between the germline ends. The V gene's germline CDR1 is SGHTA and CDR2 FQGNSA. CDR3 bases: TGTGCCAGCAGCCCTTCCTATGGGGACTTGGGAGCTTTCTTT. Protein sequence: CASSPSYGDLGAFF.

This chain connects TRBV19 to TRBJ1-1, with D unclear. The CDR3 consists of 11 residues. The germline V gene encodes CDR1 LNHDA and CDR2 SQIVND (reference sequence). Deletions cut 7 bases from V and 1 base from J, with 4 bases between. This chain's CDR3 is CASTENTEAFF. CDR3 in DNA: TGTGCCAGTACCGAGAACACTGAAGCTTTCTTT.

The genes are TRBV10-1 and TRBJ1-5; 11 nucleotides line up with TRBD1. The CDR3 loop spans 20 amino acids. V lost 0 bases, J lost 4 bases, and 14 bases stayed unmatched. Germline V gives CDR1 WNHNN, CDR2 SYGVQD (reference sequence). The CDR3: CASSESTWDRGVIGNQPQHF. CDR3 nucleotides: TGCGCCAGCAGTGAGTCGACCTGGGACAGGGGGGTTATAGGAAATCAGCCCCAGCATTTT.

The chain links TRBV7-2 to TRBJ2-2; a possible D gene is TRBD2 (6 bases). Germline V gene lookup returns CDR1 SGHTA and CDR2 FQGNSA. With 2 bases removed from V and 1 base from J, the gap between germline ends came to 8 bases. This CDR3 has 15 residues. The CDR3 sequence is CASSLRRGNTGELFF. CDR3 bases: TGTGCCAGCAGCTTAAGGCGGGGGAACACCGGGGAGCTGTTTTTT.

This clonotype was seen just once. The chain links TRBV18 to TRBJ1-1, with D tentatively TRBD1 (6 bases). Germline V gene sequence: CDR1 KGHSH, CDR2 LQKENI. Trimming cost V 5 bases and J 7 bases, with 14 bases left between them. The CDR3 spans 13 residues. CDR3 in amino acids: CASSAGTMNEAFF. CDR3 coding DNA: TGTGCCAGCTCAGCCGGGACAATGAATGAAGCTTTCTTT.

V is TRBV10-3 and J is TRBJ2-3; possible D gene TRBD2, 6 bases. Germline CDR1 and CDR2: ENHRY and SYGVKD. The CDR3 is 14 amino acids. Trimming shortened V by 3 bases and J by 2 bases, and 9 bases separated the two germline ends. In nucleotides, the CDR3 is TGTGCCATCAGTGATGGCGGGAACACAGATACGCAGTATTTT. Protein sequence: CAISDGGNTDTQYF.

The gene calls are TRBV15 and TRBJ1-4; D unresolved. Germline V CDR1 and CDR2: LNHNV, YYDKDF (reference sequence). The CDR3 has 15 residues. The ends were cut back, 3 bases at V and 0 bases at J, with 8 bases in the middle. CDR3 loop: CATSSRRATNEKLFF. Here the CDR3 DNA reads TGTGCCACCAGCAGCCGTCGTGCAACTAATGAAAAACTGTTTTTT.

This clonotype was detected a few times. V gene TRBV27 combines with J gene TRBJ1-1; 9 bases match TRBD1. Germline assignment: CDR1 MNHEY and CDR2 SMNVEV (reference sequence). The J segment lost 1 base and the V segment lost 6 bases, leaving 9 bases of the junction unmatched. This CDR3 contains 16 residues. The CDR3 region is CASSPGQGFRNTEAFF. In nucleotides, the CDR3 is TGTGCCAGCAGCCCTGGACAGGGGTTTCGGAACACTGAAGCTTTCTTT.

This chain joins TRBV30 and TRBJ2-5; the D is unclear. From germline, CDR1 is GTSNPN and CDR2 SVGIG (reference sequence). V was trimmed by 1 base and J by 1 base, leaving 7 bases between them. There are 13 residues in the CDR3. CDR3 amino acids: CAWSGRAQETQYF. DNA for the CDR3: TGTGCCTGGAGTGGCCGGGCCCAAGAGACCCAGTACTTC.

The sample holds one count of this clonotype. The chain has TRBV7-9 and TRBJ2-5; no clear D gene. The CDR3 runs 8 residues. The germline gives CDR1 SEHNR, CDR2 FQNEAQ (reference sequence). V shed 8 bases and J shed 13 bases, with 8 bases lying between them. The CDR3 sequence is CASVSLYF. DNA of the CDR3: TGTGCCAGCGTGTCCCTGTACTTC.

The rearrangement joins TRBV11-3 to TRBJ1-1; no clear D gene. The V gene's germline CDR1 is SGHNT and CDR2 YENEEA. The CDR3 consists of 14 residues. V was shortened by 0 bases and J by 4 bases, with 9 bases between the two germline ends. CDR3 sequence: CASSLESSGTEAFF. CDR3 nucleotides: TGTGCCAGCAGCTTAGAATCCAGTGGCACTGAAGCTTTCTTT.

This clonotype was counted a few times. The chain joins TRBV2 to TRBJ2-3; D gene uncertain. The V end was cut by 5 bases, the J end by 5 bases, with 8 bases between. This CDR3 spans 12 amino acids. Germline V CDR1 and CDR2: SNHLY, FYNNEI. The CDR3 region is CASSRSRDTQYF. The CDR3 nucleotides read TGTGCCAGCAGTCGATCTAGAGATACGCAGTATTTT.

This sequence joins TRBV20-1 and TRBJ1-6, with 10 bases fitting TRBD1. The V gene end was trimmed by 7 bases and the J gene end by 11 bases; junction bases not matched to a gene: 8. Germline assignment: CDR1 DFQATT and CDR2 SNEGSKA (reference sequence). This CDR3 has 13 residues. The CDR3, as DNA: TGCAGTGGATGGACAGGGGGAGATACACCCCTCCACTTT. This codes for CSGWTGGDTPLHF.

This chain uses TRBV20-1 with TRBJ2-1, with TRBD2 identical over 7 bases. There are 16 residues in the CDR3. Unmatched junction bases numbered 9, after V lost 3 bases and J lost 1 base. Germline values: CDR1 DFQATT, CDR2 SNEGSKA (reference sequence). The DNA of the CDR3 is TGCAGTGCTAGTAGCCGGGACTACGATTCCTACAATGAGCAGTTCTTC. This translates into CSASSRDYDSYNEQFF.

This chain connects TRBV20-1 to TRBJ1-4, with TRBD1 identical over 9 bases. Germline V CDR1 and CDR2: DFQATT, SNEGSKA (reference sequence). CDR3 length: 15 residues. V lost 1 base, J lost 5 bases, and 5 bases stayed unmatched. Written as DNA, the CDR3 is TGCAGTGCTAGAGGGACAGGGGAGGGGAATGAAAAACTGTTTTTT. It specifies CSARGTGEGNEKLFF.

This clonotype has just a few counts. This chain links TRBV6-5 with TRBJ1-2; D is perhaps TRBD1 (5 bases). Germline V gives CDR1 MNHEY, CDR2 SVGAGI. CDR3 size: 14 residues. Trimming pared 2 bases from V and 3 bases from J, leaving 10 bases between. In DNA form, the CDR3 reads TGTGCCAGCAGTTACAGGGGAGGGGACTATGGCTACACCTTC. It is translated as CASSYRGGDYGYTF.

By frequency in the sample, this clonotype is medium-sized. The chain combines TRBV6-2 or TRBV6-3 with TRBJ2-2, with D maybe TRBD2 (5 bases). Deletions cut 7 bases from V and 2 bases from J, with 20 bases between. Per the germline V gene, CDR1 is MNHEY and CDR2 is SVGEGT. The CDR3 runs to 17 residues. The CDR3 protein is CASTDTLLAANTGELFF. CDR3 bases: TGTGCCAGCACCGATACCTTGCTAGCCGCCAACACCGGGGAGCTGTTTTTT.

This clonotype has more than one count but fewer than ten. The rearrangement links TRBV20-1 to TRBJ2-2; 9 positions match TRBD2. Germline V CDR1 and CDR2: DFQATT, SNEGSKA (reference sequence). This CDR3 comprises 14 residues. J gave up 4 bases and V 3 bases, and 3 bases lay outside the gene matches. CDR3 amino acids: CSASLSGSTGELFF. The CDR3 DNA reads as TGCAGTGCTAGCCTTAGCGGGAGCACCGGGGAGCTGTTTTTT.

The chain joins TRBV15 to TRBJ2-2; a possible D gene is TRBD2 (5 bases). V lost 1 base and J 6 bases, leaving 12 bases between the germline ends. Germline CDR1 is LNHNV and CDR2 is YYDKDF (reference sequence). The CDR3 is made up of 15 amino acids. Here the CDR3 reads CATSRGSGDAGELFF. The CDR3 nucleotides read TGTGCCACCAGCAGAGGTTCCGGGGATGCCGGGGAGCTGTTTTTT.

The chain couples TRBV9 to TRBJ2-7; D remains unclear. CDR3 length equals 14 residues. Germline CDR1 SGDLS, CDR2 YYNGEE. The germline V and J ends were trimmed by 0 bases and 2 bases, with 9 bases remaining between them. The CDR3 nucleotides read TGTGCCAGCAGCGTAGCTATAGGTACCTACGAGCAGTACTTC. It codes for CASSVAIGTYEQYF.

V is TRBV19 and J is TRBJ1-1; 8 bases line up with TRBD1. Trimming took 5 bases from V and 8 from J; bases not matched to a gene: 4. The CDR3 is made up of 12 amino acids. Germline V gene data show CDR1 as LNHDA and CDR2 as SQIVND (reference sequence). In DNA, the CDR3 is TGTGCCAGTAGTTTTCGACAGGGGGAAGCTTTCTTT. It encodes CASSFRQGEAFF.

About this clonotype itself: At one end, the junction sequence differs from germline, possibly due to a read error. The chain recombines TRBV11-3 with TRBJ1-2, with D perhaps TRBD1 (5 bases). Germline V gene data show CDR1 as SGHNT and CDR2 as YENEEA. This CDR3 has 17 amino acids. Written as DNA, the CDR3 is TGTGCCAGCAGCTTAGGCTTCACCGGGACGTCTAACTATGGCGACACCTTC. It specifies CASSLGFTGTSNYGDTF.

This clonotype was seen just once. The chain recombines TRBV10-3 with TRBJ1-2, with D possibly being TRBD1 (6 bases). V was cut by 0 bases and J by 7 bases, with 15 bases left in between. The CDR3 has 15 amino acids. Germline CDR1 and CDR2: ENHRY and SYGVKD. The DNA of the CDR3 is TGTGCCATCAGTGAGTCTGGGGGGCCCAACGCTGGCTACACCTTC. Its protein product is CAISESGGPNAGYTF.

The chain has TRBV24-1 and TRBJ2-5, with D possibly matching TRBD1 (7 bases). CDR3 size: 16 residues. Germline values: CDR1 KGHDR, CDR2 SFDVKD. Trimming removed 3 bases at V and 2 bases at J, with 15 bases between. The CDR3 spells CATSDQAQGGQETQYF. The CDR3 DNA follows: TGTGCCACCAGTGATCAGGCCCAGGGGGGACAAGAGACCCAGTACTTC.